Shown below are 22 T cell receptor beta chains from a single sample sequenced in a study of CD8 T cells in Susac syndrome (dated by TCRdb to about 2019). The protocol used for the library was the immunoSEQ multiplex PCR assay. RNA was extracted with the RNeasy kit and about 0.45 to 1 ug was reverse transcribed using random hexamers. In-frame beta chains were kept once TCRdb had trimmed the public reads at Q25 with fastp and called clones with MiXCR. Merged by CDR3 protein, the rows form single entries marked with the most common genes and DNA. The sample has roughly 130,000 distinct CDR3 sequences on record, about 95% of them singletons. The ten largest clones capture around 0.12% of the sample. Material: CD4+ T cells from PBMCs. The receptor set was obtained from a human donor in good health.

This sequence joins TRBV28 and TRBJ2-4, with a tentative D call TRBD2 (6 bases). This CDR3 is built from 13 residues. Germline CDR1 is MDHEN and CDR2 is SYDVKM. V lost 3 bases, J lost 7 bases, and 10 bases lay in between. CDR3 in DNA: TGTGCCAGCAGTTTTGGTGGAGGGAACATTCAGTACTTC. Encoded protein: CASSFGGGNIQYF. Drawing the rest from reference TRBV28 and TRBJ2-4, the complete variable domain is DVKVTQSSRYLVKRTGEKVFLECVQDMDHENMFWYRQDPGLGLRLIYFSYDVKMKEKGDIPEGYSVSREKKERFSLILESASTNQTSMYLCASSFGGGNIQYFGAGTRLSVL.

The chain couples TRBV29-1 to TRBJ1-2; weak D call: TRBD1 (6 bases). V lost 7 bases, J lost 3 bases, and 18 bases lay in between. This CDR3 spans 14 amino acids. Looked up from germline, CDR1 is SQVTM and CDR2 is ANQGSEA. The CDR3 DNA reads TGCAGCGCTCGTCGACTGGGGGCAGACTATGGCTACACCTTC. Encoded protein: CSARRLGADYGYTF.

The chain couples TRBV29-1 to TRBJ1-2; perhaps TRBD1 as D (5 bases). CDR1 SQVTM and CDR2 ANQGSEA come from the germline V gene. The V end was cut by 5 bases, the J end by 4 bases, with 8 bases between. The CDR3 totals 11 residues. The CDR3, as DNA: TGCAGCGTTCATGACAGCTATGGCTACACCTTC. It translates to CSVHDSYGYTF.

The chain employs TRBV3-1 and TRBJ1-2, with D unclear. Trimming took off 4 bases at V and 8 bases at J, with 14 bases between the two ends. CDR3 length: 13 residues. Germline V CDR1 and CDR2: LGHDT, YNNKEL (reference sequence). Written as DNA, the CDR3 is TGTGCCAGCAGCCTTTACATCGCCAGGGGCTACACCTTC. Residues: CASSLYIARGYTF.

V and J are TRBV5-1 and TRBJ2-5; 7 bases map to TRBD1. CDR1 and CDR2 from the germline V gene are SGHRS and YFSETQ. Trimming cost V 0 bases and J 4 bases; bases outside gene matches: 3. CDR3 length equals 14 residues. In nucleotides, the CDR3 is TGCGCCAGCAGCTTGGAATCAGGGGGAGAGACCCAGTACTTC. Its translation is CASSLESGGETQYF.

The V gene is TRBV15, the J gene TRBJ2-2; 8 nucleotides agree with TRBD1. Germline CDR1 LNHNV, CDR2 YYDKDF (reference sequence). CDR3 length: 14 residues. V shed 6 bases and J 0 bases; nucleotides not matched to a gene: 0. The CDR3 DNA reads TGTGCCACCAGGGGACAGGCGAACACCGGGGAGCTGTTTTTT. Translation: CATRGQANTGELFF.

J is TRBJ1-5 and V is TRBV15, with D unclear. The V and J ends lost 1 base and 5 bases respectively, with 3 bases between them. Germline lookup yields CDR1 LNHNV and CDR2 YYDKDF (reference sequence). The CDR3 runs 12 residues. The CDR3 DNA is TGTGCCACCAGCAGAGGATATCAGCCCCAGCATTTT. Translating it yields CATSRGYQPQHF.

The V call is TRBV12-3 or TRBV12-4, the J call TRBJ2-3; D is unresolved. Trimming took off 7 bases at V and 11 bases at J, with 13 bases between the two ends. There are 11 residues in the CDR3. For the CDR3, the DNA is TGTGCCAGCACCAACTCCGGTTGGCAGTATTTT. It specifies CASTNSGWQYF.

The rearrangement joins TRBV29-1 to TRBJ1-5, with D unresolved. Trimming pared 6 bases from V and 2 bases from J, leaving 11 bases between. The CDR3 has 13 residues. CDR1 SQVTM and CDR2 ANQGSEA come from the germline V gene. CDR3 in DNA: TGCAGCGTAAGCCAGGAGGGCAATCAGCCCCAGCATTTT. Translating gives CSVSQEGNQPQHF.

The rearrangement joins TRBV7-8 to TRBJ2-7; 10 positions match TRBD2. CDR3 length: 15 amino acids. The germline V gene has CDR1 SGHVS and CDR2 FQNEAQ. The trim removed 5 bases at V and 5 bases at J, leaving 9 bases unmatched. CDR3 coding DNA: TGTGCCAGCAGCCCCCAAAGCGGGAGGGCCGACGAGCAGTACTTC. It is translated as CASSPQSGRADEQYF.

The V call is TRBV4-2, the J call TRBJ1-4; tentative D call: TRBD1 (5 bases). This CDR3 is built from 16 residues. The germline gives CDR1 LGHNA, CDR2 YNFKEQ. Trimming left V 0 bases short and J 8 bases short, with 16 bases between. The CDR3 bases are TGTGCCAGCAGCCAAGATCGGACAAGCAAGCCCGAAAAACTGTTTTTT. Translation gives CASSQDRTSKPEKLFF.

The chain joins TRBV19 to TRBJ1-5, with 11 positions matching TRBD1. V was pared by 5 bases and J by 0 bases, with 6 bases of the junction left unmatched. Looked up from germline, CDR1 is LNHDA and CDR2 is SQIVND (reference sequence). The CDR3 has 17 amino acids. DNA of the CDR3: TGTGCCAGTAGTCCGCGGGACAGGGGGGGTAGCAATCAGCCCCAGCATTTT. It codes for CASSPRDRGGSNQPQHF.

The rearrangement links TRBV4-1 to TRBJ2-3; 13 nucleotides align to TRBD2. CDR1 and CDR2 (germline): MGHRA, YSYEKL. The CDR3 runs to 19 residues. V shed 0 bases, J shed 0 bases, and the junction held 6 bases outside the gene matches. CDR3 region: CASSQDRGLAGLSTDTQYF. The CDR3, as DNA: TGCGCCAGCAGCCAAGATCGGGGACTAGCGGGACTTAGCACAGATACGCAGTATTTT.

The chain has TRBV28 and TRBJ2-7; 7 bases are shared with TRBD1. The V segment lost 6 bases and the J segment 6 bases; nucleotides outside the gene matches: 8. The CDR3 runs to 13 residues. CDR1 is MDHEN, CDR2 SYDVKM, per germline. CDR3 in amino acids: CASRLRDRGEQYF. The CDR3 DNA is TGTGCCAGCAGACTCCGGGACAGAGGCGAGCAGTACTTC.

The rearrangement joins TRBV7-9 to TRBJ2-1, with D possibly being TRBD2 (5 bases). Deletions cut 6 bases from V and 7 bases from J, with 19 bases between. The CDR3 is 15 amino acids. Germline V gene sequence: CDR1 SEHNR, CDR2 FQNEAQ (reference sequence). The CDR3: CASSPGSGTWNEQFF. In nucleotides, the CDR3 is TGTGCCAGCAGTCCCGGATCGGGAACGTGGAATGAGCAGTTCTTC.

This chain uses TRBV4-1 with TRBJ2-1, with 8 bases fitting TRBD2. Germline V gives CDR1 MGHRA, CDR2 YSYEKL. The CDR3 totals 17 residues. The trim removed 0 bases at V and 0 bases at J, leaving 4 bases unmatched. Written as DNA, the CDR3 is TGCGCCAGCAGCCAAGAGGGGAGCGGGAGCTCCTACAATGAGCAGTTCTTC. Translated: CASSQEGSGSSYNEQFF.

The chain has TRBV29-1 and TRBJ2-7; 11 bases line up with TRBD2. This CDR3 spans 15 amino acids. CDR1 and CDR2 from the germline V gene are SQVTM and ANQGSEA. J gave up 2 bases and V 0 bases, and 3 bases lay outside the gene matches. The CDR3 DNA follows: TGCAGCGTTGAAGATCCGACTAGCGGGACCTACGAGCAGTACTTC. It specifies CSVEDPTSGTYEQYF.

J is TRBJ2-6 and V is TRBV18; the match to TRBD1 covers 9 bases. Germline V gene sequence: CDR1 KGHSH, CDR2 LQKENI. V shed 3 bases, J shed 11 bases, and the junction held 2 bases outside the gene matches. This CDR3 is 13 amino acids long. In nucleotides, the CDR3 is TGTGCCAGCTCACCGTGGACAGGGGACGTCCTGACTTTC. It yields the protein CASSPWTGDVLTF.

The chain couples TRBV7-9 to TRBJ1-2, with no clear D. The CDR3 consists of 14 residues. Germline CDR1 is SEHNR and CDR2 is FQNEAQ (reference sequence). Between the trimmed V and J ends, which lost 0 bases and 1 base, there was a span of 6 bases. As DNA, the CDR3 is TGTGCCAGCAGCTTAGCGGGAGATAACTATGGCTACACCTTC. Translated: CASSLAGDNYGYTF.

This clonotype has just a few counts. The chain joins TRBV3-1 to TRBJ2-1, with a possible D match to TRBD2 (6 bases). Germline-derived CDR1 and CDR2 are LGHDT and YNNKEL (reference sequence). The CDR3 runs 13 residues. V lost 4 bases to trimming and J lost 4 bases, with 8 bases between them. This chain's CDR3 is CASSRDSYNEQFF. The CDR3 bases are TGTGCCAGCAGCCGGGACTCATACAATGAGCAGTTCTTC.

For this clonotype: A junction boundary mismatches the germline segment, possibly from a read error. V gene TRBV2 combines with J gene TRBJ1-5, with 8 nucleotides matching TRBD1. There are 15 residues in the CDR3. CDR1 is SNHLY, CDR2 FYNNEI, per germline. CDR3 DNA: TGTGCCAGCAGTGAACAGGGGGCTATCAATCGGCCCCAGCATTTT. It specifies CASSEQGAINRPQHF.

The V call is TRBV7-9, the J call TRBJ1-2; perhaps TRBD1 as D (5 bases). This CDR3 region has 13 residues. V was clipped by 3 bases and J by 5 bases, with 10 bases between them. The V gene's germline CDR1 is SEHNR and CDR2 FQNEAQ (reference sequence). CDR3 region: CASSFVGTYGYTF. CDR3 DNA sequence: TGTGCCAGCAGCTTCGTCGGGACGTATGGCTACACCTTC. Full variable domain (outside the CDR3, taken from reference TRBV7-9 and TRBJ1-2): DTGVSQNPRHKITKRGQNVTFRCDPISEHNRLYWYRQTLGQGPEFLTYFQNEAQLEKSRLLSDRFSAERPKGSFSTLEIQRTEQGDSAMYLCASSFVGTYGYTFGSGTRLTVV.